Described below is a single T cell receptor (beta chain) sequence and its context. The target of this receptor is not known. No base quality values were provided; no much bigger clone lies one nucleotide off. The data were taken from a study of response to subunit inactivated influenza vaccine (dated by TCRdb to the late 2010s). A note on the overall study: Deep quantitative T cell receptor repertoire profiling was used in the study to track responses to a trivalent subunit inactivated influenza vaccine.

The time point label corresponds to: 45 days after influenza vaccine administration. The method behind the library was RT-PCR. The run used an Illumina HiSeq 2500. TCRdb applied fastp at Q25 and MiXCR to the public reads, then kept only in-frame beta chains. CDR3 protein duplicates are merged, each entry listing the most common genes and DNA. For this sample there are approximately 530,000 distinct CDR3 sequences; around 13% appear just once. The ten largest clones add up to approximately 14% of the sample. Overall results and qualifications from the work: The authors proposed that each seasonal influenza vaccination may bring in only a limited number of new T cells.

The CDR3 numbers 12 residues from cysteine through phenylalanine. The retained sequence is limited to the CDR3, 36 bases, with the frame set at the first base. CDR1 and CDR2, per the germline V gene, are SQVTM and ANQGSEA. The chain is made from TRBV29-1 and TRBJ2-1; TRBD2 lines up with 9 middle nucleotides. The input for sequencing was PBMCs from blood, taken roughly 45 days after vaccination. The TCR sequence derives from a man aged 50-60 years who received an inactivated influenza vaccine. Donor details come from another sample of the same person, matched by shared clones. The sequence in DNA is TGCCTGGCGGGAGGGGGGCGCGGTGAGCAGTTCTTC. The encoded protein is CLAGGGRGEQFF.